Given below is one T cell receptor beta chain in context. Germline CDR1 and CDR2: LGHNT and FRNRAP. The V end lost 0 bases, the J end lost 4 bases, and 10 bases lay between the germline ends. CDR3 length: 15 amino acids. The sample originates from a study of blood T cell repertoires in COVID-19. Researchers sorted participants into cohorts using their self-reported clinical history. Before being deemed recovered, Cohort 3 donors had two negative PCRs, clearance, or symptom resolution. Sequenced by immunoSEQ multiplex PCR; TCRdb stores in-frame clones only, minus some. The sample includes more than 450,000 clones, around 87% of them seen just once.

This sequence originates from a woman younger than 30 who had recovered from COVID-19. The V gene is TRBV12-5, the J gene TRBJ2-1, with D unclear. The sequencing input was PBMCs or T cells enriched from blood (not recorded which). CDR3 sequence (DNA): TGTGCTAGTGGTTTGGTAAGAGTCCTATACAATGAGCAGTTCTTC. Translated, it gives CASGLVRVLYNEQFF.